This T cell receptor (beta chain) was found in a study of control samples from healthy donors and cancer patients. Measured with immunoSEQ multiplex PCR; TCRdb has only the in-frame clones, and not every one. This table has 65,000 to 90,000 clones, 85% to 95% appearing once. This clone was observed once. Germline CDR1 is SEHNR and CDR2 is FQNEAQ (reference sequence). V was pared by 5 bases and J by 3 bases, with 16 bases between. This CDR3 region has 15 residues. The clonotype originates from a woman aged 25 to 39 in good health. Sequencing was performed on blood. The chain is built from TRBV7-9 and TRBJ1-1, with D hard to call. The DNA of the CDR3 is TGTGCCAGCAGCCCCCTTGGACCGGGCGACACTGAAGCTTTCTTT. Translating it yields CASSPLGPGDTEAFF.